The rows below give T cell receptor beta chains drawn from one sample of a study of OX40 agonist ivuxolimab in advanced cancers. Sequencing was performed with immunoSEQ multiplex PCR; in TCRdb, only in-frame clones are kept and a portion is missing. The table has around 100,000 clones, 85% to 90% seen once. The sample here was CD4+ or CD8+ T cells sorted from blood, taken in a trial of the OX40 agonist ivuxolimab. Receptors were obtained from an adult with an advanced solid tumor such as melanoma, head and neck, liver or kidney cancer. CDR3s include the opening cysteine and the closing phenylalanine or tryptophan. The D gene is left open where the match is weak. Only part of the rows carry a size: once, few, many, or a class if the clone is expanded.

clone_size,v_call,j_call,d_call,cdr3_nt,cdr3_aa
-,TRBV11-3,TRBJ2-7,-,TGTGCCAGCAGCGGGGGCTACGAGCAGTACTTC,CASSGGYEQYF
-,TRBV19,TRBJ1-5,TRBD1,TGTGCCAGTAGTATGCAGGGGACAGCCATAAACAATCAGCCCCAGCATTTT,CASSMQGTAINNQPQHF
-,TRBV9,TRBJ2-1,-,TGTGCCAGCAGCGTAGGGGCCTACAATGAGCAGTTCTTC,CASSVGAYNEQFF
-,TRBV5-1,TRBJ1-5,TRBD1,TGCGCCAGCAGCCCCGGGACAGGCGCCCGTAAGCCCCAGCATTTT,CASSPGTGARKPQHF
once,TRBV12-1,TRBJ1-3,-,TGTGCCAGCAACACCCTGTTGGCGATGGGGCGCTCCTCTGGAAACACCATATATTTT,CASNTLLAMGRSSGNTIYF
-,TRBV2,TRBJ1-1,-,TGTGCCAGCAGTGATCCAGGGATAGCGTCGCAGGGAGCTTTCTTT,CASSDPGIASQGAFF
-,TRBV19,TRBJ2-2,TRBD1,TGTGCCACCTCACTGCGCAGGGGGCTTGCCGGGGAGCTGTTTTTT,CATSLRRGLAGELFF
-,TRBV11-3,TRBJ1-1,TRBD1,TGTGCCAGCAGCCTTGGACAGGGTAGAAACACTGAAGCTTTCTTT,CASSLGQGRNTEAFF
-,TRBV15,TRBJ1-5,TRBD1,TGTGCCACCACCCCGGACAGGGGCAATCAGCCCCAGCATTTT,CATTPDRGNQPQHF
-,TRBV25-1,TRBJ1-2,TRBD1,TGTGCCAGCAGTGAGACAGGGCTTAACTATGGCTACACCTTC,CASSETGLNYGYTF
-,TRBV19,TRBJ2-3,-,TGTGCCAGTAGTATAAAGGTCACAGATACGCAGTATTTT,CASSIKVTDTQYF
-,TRBV19,TRBJ2-7,-,TGTGCCAGTAGTCCACATCTCAGCGGCACCTCCTACGAGCAGTACTTC,CASSPHLSGTSYEQYF
-,TRBV9,TRBJ1-3,-,TGTGCCAGCAGCGTAGGGACAGCCTCTGGAAACACCATATATTTT,CASSVGTASGNTIYF
-,TRBV29-1,TRBJ2-7,TRBD1,TGCAGCGTTTGGACAGGGGAATACTACGAGCAGTACTTC,CSVWTGEYYEQYF
once,TRBV9,TRBJ1-3,-,TGTGCCAGCAGCGTAGGGGGAGGCCTCTCTGGAAACACCATATATTTT,CASSVGGGLSGNTIYF
-,TRBV5-6,TRBJ2-5,TRBD1,TGTGCCAGCAGTTTAGCGACAGGGGGAATTGAGACCCAGTACTTC,CASSLATGGIETQYF
-,TRBV6-1,TRBJ2-3,-,TGTGCCAGCAGTGACCAACAGGGCAGAACAGATACGCAGTATTTT,CASSDQQGRTDTQYF
once,TRBV5-4,TRBJ1-1,TRBD1,TGTGCCAGCAGCTTGGTGGGAGGGGGCAAAGCTGAAGCTTTCTTT,CASSLVGGGKAEAFF
-,TRBV5-1,TRBJ2-2,-,TGCGCCAGCAGCGGCGCCGGACGGATTAACACCGGGGAGCTGTTTTTT,CASSGAGRINTGELFF
-,TRBV6-5,TRBJ1-2,-,TGTGCCAGCAGTTACTCGATCAGCGGGGGGGACTATGGCTACACCTTC,CASSYSISGGDYGYTF
-,TRBV5-1,TRBJ2-3,-,TGCGCCAGCAGCTTGGATCAGGCAAGCGATACGCAGTATTTT,CASSLDQASDTQYF
-,TRBV7-9,TRBJ2-3,TRBD2,TGTGCCAGCAGCCCCTTGGGAGGGGATACGCAGTATTTT,CASSPLGGDTQYF
-,TRBV6-6,TRBJ2-5,TRBD1,TGTGCCAGCAGTGCGACCAACAGGGGACAAGAGACCCAGTACTTC,CASSATNRGQETQYF
-,TRBV28,TRBJ2-1,TRBD2,TGTGCCAGCGTAGCGGGATTCTACAATGAGCAGTTCTTC,CASVAGFYNEQFF
once,TRBV10-3,TRBJ1-3,-,TGTGCCATCAGTGCCCCGGAGGCAGGGCAGGGAAACACCATATATTTT,CAISAPEAGQGNTIYF
-,TRBV5-4,TRBJ1-6,-,TGTGCCAGCAGCTTGGGCAGGGATCAGTCACCCCTCCACTTT,CASSLGRDQSPLHF
-,TRBV28,TRBJ2-7,-,TGTGCCAGCAGTTTCTCGTCGGGTTCCCTCTACGAGCAGTACTTC,CASSFSSGSLYEQYF
few,TRBV5-1,TRBJ1-1,-,TGCGCCAGCAGCTCACAGGGGAACACTGAAGCTTTCTTT,CASSSQGNTEAFF
once,TRBV7-6,TRBJ2-3,-,TGTGCCAGCAGCTTAAACCGCTCCTCGGTTTGGGGCACAGATACGCAGTATTTT,CASSLNRSSVWGTDTQYF
-,TRBV29-1,TRBJ1-5,TRBD1,TGCAGCGTTGAAAGACAGGGCCCCCGCCAGCCCCAGCATTTT,CSVERQGPRQPQHF
-,TRBV19,TRBJ2-3,TRBD2,TGTGCCAGTAGTATAAGTAGCGGGGGGAAGCGCACAGATACGCAGTATTTT,CASSISSGGKRTDTQYF
-,TRBV28,TRBJ1-4,-,TGTGCCAGCAGTTTGGGGCTTAATAATGAAAAACTGTTTTTT,CASSLGLNNEKLFF
-,TRBV5-1,TRBJ2-2,-,TGCGCCAGCAGCCCCCCAGGGTACACCGGGGAGCTGTTTTTT,CASSPPGYTGELFF
-,TRBV28,TRBJ1-4,TRBD1,TGTGCCAGCAGCGGACAGGGGACCTTTAATGAAAAACTGTTTTTT,CASSGQGTFNEKLFF
-,TRBV6-1,TRBJ1-4,TRBD1,TGTGCCAGCAGTGTAACCGGGACAGGGGAAAAACTGTTTTTT,CASSVTGTGEKLFF
once,TRBV2,TRBJ2-5,-,TGTGCCAGCAGTGAGGCCCCCCCGGTGTTTAGTGGGACCCAGTACTTC,CASSEAPPVFSGTQYF
once,TRBV7-7,TRBJ2-7,TRBD1,TGTGCCAGCAGCTTAGACAGGGGTGACGAGCAGTACTTC,CASSLDRGDEQYF
-,TRBV15,TRBJ2-4,TRBD2,TGTGCCACCAGCAGATTTTCAGGGAGGGGCATAGTCAAAAACATTCAGTACTTC,CATSRFSGRGIVKNIQYF
-,TRBV28,TRBJ1-2,TRBD1,TGTGCCAGCAGTCCCGACAGGGTCTATGGCTACACCTTC,CASSPDRVYGYTF
-,TRBV5-5,TRBJ1-4,TRBD1,TGTGCCAGCAGCTTCGGACAGGGATGGGAAAAACTGTTTTTT,CASSFGQGWEKLFF
once,TRBV6-6,TRBJ2-2,-,TGTGCCAGCAGGGCAGGGAGGACCGGGGAGCTGTTTTTT,CASRAGRTGELFF
-,TRBV6-5,TRBJ2-7,-,TGTGCCAGCAGTTACTCGATAGGTATAAGTTCCTACGAGCAGTACTTC,CASSYSIGISSYEQYF
once,TRBV4-1,TRBJ1-2,-,TGCGCCAGCAGCCAAGAACCTACAGCAAACTATGGCTACACCTTC,CASSQEPTANYGYTF
-,TRBV28,TRBJ1-1,TRBD1,TGTGCCGTAGGGGGCGCAGGGAACACTGAAGCTTTCTTT,CAVGGAGNTEAFF
-,TRBV9,TRBJ2-1,-,TGTGCCAGCAGCGTAAGTGGGAGATCCTACAATGAGCAGTTCTTC,CASSVSGRSYNEQFF
-,TRBV9,TRBJ1-2,TRBD1,TGTGCCAGCAGCGTGTCAGGGGGCTTGACCGGCACTAACTATGGCTACACCTTC,CASSVSGGLTGTNYGYTF
-,TRBV5-1,TRBJ1-6,-,TGCGCCAGCAGCTTAGAGGGGTTCTATAATTCACCCCTCCACTTT,CASSLEGFYNSPLHF
once,TRBV27,TRBJ2-1,TRBD2,TGTGCCAGCAGTTCATTACTAGCGCATTACAATGAGCAGTTCTTC,CASSSLLAHYNEQFF
once,TRBV5-1,TRBJ1-1,TRBD1,TGCGCCAGCAGCGGGGGAGACAGGGTAAGGTCTGAAGCTTTCTTT,CASSGGDRVRSEAFF
-,TRBV30,TRBJ2-3,TRBD2,TGTGCCTGGAGTGTAGGGACTATCGGCGATACGCAGTATTTT,CAWSVGTIGDTQYF